The present T cell receptor beta chain was sequenced within a study of cytomegalovirus exposure and HLA in healthy donors. PCR employed 60 Vbeta and 13 Jbeta primers. Assay used: immunoSEQ multiplex PCR; TCRdb lists only in-frame clones, some missing. The sample holds approximately 140,000 clones, 66% seen once. Germline V gives CDR1 SGHRS, CDR2 YFSETQ. This CDR3 has 18 amino acids. V lost 3 bases to trimming and J lost 2 bases; unmatched junction nucleotides: 10. Study-wide points: HLA restriction was apparent for most CMV-associated TCR beta chains in a later analysis. When analyzed later, a missense DCLRE1C variant was found to be linked to TCR beta V- and J-gene trimming.

As to this clone: The target antigen is unknown.

The chain carries TRBV5-1 and TRBJ2-3; the match to TRBD2 covers 12 bases. This TCR was sampled from a woman in her sixties in good health and CMV-seronegative. Source material: PBMCs. CDR3 DNA: TGCGCCAGCAGCTCCGGTTACGGACTAGCGGGAAACACAGATACGCAGTATTTT. Protein: CASSSGYGLAGNTDTQYF. Combining the CDR3 with reference TRBV5-1 and TRBJ2-3 gives the whole variable domain KAGVTQTPRYLIKTRGQQVTLSCSPISGHRSVSWYQQTPGQGLQFLFEYFSETQRNKGNFPGRFSGRQFSNSRSEMNVSTLELGDSALYLCASSSGYGLAGNTDTQYFGPGTRLTVL.